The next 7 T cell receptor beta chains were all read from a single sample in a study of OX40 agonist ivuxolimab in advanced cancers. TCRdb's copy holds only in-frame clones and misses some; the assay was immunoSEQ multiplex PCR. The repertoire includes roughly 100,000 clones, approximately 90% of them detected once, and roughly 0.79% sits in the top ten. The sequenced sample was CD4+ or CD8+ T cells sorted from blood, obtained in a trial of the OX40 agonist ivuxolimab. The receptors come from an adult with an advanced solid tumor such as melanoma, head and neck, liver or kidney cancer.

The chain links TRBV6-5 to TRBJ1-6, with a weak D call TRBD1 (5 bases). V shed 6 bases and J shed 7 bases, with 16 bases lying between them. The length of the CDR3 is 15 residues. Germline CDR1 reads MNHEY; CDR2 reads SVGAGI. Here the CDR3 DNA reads TGTGCCAGCAGCTCCGGAGGGGCAGGGAATTCACCCCTCCACTTT. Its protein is CASSSGGAGNSPLHF.

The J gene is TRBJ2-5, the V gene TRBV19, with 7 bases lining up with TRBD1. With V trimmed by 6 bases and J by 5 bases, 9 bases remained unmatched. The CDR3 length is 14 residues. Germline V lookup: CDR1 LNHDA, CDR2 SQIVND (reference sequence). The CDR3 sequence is CASSNRGFDETQYF. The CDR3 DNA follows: TGTGCCAGTAGCAACAGGGGTTTCGACGAGACCCAGTACTTC.

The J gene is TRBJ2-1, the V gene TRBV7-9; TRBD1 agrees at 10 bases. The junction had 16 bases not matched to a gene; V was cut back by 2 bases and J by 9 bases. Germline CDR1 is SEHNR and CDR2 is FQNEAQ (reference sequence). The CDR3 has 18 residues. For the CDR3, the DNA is TGTGCCAGCAGCTTAAGATCGACCCGGGACAGGGGCGCTTTTGAGCAGTTCTTC. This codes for CASSLRSTRDRGAFEQFF.

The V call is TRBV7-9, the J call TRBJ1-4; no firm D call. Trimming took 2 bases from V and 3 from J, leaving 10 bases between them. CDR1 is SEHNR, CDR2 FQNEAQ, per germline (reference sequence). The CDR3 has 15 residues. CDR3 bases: TGTGCCAGCAGCTTAATGAACTATCCTAATGAAAAACTGTTTTTT. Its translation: CASSLMNYPNEKLFF.

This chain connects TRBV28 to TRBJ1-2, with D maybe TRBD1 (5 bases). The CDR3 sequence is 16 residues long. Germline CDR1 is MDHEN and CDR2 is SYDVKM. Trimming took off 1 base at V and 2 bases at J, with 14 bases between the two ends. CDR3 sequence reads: CASSLFKGDPNYGYTF. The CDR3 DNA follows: TGTGCCAGCAGTTTATTTAAAGGGGACCCCAACTATGGCTACACCTTC.

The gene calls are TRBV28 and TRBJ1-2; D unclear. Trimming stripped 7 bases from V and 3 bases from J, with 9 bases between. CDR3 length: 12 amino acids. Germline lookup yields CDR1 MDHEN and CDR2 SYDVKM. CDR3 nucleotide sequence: TGTGCCAGCATGCGAGAGCACTATGGCTACACCTTC. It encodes CASMREHYGYTF.

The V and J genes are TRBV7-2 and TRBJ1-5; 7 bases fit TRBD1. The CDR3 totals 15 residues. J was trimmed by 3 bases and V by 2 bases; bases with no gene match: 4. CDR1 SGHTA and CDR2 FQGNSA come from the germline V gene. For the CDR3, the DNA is TGTGCCAGCAGCTTAACAGGGGAACCCAATCAGCCCCAGCATTTT. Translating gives CASSLTGEPNQPQHF. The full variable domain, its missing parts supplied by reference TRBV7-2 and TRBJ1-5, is GAGVSQSPSNKVTEKGKDVELRCDPISGHTALYWYRQSLGQGLEFLIYFQGNSAPDKSGLPSDRFSAERTGGSVSTLTIQRTQQEDSAVYLCASSLTGEPNQPQHFGDGTRLSIL.